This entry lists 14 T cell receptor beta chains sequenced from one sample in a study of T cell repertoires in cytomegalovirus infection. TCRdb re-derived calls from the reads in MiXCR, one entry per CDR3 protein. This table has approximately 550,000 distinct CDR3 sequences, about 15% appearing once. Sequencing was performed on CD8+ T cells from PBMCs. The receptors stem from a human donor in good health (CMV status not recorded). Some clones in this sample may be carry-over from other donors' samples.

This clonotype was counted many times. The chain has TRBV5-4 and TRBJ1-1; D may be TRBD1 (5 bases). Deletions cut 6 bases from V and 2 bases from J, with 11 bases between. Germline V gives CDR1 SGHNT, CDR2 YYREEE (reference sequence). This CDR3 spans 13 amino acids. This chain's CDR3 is CASIGTENTEAFF. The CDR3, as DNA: TGTGCCAGCATCGGGACTGAAAACACTGAAGCTTTCTTT.

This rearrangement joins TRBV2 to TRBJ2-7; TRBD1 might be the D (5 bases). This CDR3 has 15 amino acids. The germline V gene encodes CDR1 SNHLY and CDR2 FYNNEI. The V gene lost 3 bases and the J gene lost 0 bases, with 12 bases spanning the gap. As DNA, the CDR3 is TGTGCCAGCAGTGACCCGACAGCTGCCTCCTACGAGCAGTACTTC. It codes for CASSDPTAASYEQYF.

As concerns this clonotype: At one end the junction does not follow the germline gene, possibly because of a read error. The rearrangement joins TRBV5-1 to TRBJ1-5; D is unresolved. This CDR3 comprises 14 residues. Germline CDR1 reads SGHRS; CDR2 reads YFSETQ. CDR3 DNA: TGCGCCGGCAGCTTGGGAGGGAGCAATCAGCCCCAGCATTTT. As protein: CAGSLGGSNQPQHF. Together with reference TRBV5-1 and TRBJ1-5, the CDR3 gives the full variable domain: KAGVTQTPRYLIKTRGQQVTLSCSPISGHRSVSWYQQTPGQGLQFLFEYFSETQRNKGNFPGRFSGRQFSNSRSEMNVSTLELGDSALYLCAGSLGGSNQPQHFGDGTRLSIL.

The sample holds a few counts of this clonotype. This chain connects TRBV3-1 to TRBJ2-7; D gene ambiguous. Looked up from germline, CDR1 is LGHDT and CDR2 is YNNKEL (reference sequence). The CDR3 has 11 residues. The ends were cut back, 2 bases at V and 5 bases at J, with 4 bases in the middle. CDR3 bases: TGTGCCAGCAGCCAAATGAACGAGCAGTACTTC. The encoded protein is CASSQMNEQYF.

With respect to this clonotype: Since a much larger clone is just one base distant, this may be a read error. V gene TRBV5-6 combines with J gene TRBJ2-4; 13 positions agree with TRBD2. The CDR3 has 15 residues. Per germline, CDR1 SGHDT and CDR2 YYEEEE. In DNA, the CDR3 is TGTGCCAGCAGCCCTGGACTAGCGGGAGTTAGAATTCAGTGCTTC. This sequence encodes CASSPGLAGVRIQCF.

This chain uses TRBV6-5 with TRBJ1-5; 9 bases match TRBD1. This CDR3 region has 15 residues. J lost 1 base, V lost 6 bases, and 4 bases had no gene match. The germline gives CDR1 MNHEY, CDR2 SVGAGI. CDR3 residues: CASRRTGVSNQPQHF. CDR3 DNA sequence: TGTGCCAGCAGGAGGACAGGGGTCAGCAATCAGCCCCAGCATTTT.

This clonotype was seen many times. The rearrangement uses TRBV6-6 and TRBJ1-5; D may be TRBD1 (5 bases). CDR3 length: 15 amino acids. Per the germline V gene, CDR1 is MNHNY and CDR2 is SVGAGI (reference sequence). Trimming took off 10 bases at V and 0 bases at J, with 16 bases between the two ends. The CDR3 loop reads CATRRARDSNQPQHF. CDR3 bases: TGTGCCACAAGGAGAGCCAGGGATAGCAATCAGCCCCAGCATTTT.

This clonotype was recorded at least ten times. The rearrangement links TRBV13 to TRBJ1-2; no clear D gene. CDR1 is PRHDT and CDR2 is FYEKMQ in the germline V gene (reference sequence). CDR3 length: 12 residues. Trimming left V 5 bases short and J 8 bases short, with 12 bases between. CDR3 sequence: CASSLGLKGYTF. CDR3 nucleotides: TGTGCCAGCAGCCTCGGGCTAAAGGGCTACACCTTC.

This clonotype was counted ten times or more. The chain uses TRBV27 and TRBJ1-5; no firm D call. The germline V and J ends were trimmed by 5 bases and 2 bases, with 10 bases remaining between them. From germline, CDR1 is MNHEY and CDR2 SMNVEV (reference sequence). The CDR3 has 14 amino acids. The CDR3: CASSPGSGNQPQHF. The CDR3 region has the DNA TGTGCCAGCAGTCCGGGGTCGGGCAATCAGCCCCAGCATTTT.

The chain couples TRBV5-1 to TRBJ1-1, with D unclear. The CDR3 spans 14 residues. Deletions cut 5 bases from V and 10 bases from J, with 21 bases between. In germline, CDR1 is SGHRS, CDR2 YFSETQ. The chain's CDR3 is CASSPKKRDGGAFF. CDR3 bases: TGCGCCAGCAGTCCCAAAAAAAGGGATGGAGGAGCTTTCTTT.

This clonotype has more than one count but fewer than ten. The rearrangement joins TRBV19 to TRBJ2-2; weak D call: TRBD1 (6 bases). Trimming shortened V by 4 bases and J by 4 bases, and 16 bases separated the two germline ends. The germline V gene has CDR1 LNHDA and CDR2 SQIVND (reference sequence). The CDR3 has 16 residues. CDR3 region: CASSNYRAAGTGELFF. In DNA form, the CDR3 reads TGTGCCAGTAGTAATTACAGGGCCGCGGGCACCGGGGAGCTGTTTTTT.

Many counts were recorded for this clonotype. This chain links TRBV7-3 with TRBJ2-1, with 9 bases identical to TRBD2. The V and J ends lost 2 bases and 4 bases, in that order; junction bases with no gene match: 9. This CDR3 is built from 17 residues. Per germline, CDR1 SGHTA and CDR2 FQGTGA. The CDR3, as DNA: TGTGCCAGCAGCTTACGGGCTAGCGGGATTCGGTACAATGAGCAGTTCTTC. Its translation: CASSLRASGIRYNEQFF. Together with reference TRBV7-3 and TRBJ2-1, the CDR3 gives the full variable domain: GAGVSQTPSNKVTEKGKYVELRCDPISGHTALYWYRQSLGQGPEFLIYFQGTGAADDSGLPNDRFFAVRPEGSVSTLKIQRTERGDSAVYLCASSLRASGIRYNEQFFGPGTRLTVL.

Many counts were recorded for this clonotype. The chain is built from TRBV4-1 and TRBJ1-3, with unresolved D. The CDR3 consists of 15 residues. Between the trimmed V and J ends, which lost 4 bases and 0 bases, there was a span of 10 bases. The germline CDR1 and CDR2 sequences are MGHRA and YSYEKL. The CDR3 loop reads CASSPQPYSGNTIYF. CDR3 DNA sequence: TGCGCCAGCAGCCCACAGCCGTACTCTGGAAACACCATATATTTT.

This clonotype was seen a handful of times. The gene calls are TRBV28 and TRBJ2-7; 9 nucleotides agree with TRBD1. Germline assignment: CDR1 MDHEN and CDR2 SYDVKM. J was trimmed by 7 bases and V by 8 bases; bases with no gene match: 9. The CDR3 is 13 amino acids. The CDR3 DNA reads TGTGCCAGCGTCCGGGACAGGGAATATGAGCAGTACTTC. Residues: CASVRDREYEQYF.